These 32 T cell receptor beta chains originate from one sample sequenced in a study of blood T cell repertoires in COVID-19. The data were produced by immunoSEQ multiplex PCR, yet TCRdb's version contains in-frame clones alone and is incomplete. Here the sample spans some 190,000 clones, about four fifths being singletons. Sequencing used peripheral blood. These TCRs come from a man in his fifties or sixties with acute or convalescent COVID-19.

This clone was seen only once. The DNA of the CDR3 is TGTGCCAGCAGCTTCGGGGGGCCCACAGATACGCAGTATTTT. Translation gives CASSFGGPTDTQYF. V gene TRBV7-8 combines with J gene TRBJ2-3; D is possibly TRBD2 (7 bases). The CDR3 extends over 14 amino acids. Trimming cost V 3 bases and J 2 bases, with 9 bases left between them. CDR1 SGHVS and CDR2 FQNEAQ come from the germline V gene.

V is TRBV4-3 and J is TRBJ2-1, with 9 positions matching TRBD2. V lost 4 bases, J lost 5 bases, and 12 bases stayed unmatched. The germline gives CDR1 LGHNA, CDR2 YSLEER. CDR3 size: 17 residues. In DNA, the CDR3 is TGCGCCAGCAGCCCCTGGGGTGACAGCGGGGGGAACAATGAGCAGTTCTTC. Amino acid sequence: CASSPWGDSGGNNEQFF.

The CDR3 sequence: CASRATVIGNTIYF. The CDR3 coding sequence is TGTGCCAGCAGGGCGACAGTTATCGGAAACACCATATATTTT. The chain employs TRBV6-6 and TRBJ1-3; a possible D gene is TRBD1 (5 bases). The CDR3 length is 14 residues. The germline V and J ends were trimmed by 6 bases and 4 bases, with 13 bases remaining between them. Germline lookup yields CDR1 MNHNY and CDR2 SVGAGI (reference sequence).

This clone appeared a few times. The chain joins TRBV9 to TRBJ2-1; maybe TRBD1 (7 bases). The CDR3 contains 13 residues. Germline assignment: CDR1 SGDLS and CDR2 YYNGEE. V lost 7 bases and J lost 4, with 12 bases in between. The CDR3 protein is CASQAGGYNEQFF. The CDR3 bases are TGTGCCAGCCAGGCAGGGGGGTACAATGAGCAGTTCTTC. Combining the CDR3 with reference TRBV9 and TRBJ2-1 gives the whole variable domain DSGVTQTPKHLITATGQRVTLRCSPRSGDLSVYWYQQSLDQGLQFLIQYYNGEERAKGNILERFSAQQFPDLHSELNLSSLELGDSALYFCASQAGGYNEQFFGPGTRLTVL.

The rearrangement joins TRBV12-5 to TRBJ2-2; TRBD2 matches at 7 bases. Germline V gives CDR1 LGHNT, CDR2 FRNRAP. There are 14 residues in the CDR3. V was pared by 1 base and J by 7 bases, with 3 bases of the junction left unmatched. CDR3 in amino acids: CASGLATSVGELFF. The DNA of the CDR3 is TGTGCTAGTGGTTTGGCCACTAGCGTCGGGGAGCTGTTTTTT.

The rearrangement joins TRBV20-1 to TRBJ2-1, with D hard to call. V was trimmed by 6 bases and J by 8 bases, leaving 8 bases between them. Germline V CDR1 and CDR2: DFQATT, SNEGSKA (reference sequence). The CDR3 extends over 10 amino acids. This chain's CDR3 is CSASHYEQFF. DNA of the CDR3: TGCAGTGCGAGCCATTATGAGCAGTTCTTC.

The chain recombines TRBV4-1 with TRBJ2-1; TRBD2 aligns across 10 bases. Trimming removed 1 base from V and 4 bases from J; junction bases left unmatched: 10. Looked up from germline, CDR1 is MGHRA and CDR2 is YSYEKL. This CDR3 region has 18 residues. The CDR3 spells CASSQGSGGVSLYNEQFF. In nucleotides, the CDR3 is TGCGCCAGCAGCCAAGGCAGCGGGGGGGTCAGTTTATACAATGAGCAGTTCTTC.

The CDR3 is CASSPDLAGVKYF. The CDR3 DNA follows: TGTGCCAGCAGCCCCGATCTAGCGGGAGTCAAGTACTTC. This rearrangement joins TRBV3-1 (or the pseudogene TRBV3-2) to TRBJ2-7; TRBD2 matches 10 bases. The CDR3 has 13 amino acids. V was clipped by 4 bases and J by 11 bases; unmatched bases: 8. CDR1 and CDR2 (germline): LGHDT, YNNKEL (reference sequence).

This clone has a single count. The V gene is TRBV2, the J gene TRBJ2-5; 9 positions agree with TRBD1. The J segment lost 9 bases and the V segment lost 6 bases, leaving 5 bases of the junction unmatched. The CDR3 covers 12 residues. CDR1 SNHLY and CDR2 FYNNEI come from the germline V gene. For the CDR3, the DNA is TGTGCCAGCAGGGACAGGGGTAGGGCCCAGTACTTC. Residues: CASRDRGRAQYF. The full variable domain, completed using reference TRBV2 and TRBJ2-5, is EPEVTQTPSHQVTQMGQEVILRCVPISNHLYFYWYRQILGQKVEFLVSFYNNEISEKSEIFDDQFSVERPDGSNFTLKIRSTKLEDSAMYFCASRDRGRAQYFGPGTRLLVL.

V usage is TRBV5-1 and J usage is TRBJ2-1, with 7 bases matching TRBD1. V lost 3 bases and J lost 1; bases outside the gene matches: 4. The CDR3 extends over 15 amino acids. The germline gives CDR1 SGHRS, CDR2 YFSETQ. The CDR3 loop is CASSSGGSSYNEQFF. In DNA, the CDR3 is TGCGCCAGCAGCTCAGGGGGATCGTCCTACAATGAGCAGTTCTTC.

This sequence joins TRBV20-1 and TRBJ2-5; 7 bases line up with TRBD2. The germline gives CDR1 DFQATT, CDR2 SNEGSKA (reference sequence). The CDR3 is 9 residues long. This chain's CDR3 is CIIRGREYF. As DNA, the CDR3 is TGCATTATACGGGGGAGGGAGTACTTC.

The V gene is TRBV25-1, the J gene TRBJ2-2; D gene ambiguous. The length of the CDR3 is 11 residues. Trimming cost V 8 bases and J 2 bases, with 3 bases left between them. Germline V CDR1 and CDR2: MGHDK, SYGVNS. The CDR3 nucleotides read TGTGCCAGCTCAAACACCGGGGAGCTGTTTTTT. This sequence encodes CASSNTGELFF.

The chain combines TRBV9 with TRBJ1-3; 9 bases match TRBD1. From germline, CDR1 is SGDLS and CDR2 YYNGEE. V lost 0 bases, J lost 2 bases, and 6 bases stayed unmatched. The CDR3 totals 17 residues. For the CDR3, the DNA is TGTGCCAGCAGCGTAGGGGGGACAGGGCTGCCTGGAAACACCATATATTTT. Translating gives CASSVGGTGLPGNTIYF.

This rearrangement joins TRBV2 to TRBJ2-1; D call uncertain. The V gene's germline CDR1 is SNHLY and CDR2 FYNNEI. Trimming took off 8 bases at V and 4 bases at J, with 6 bases between the two ends. This CDR3 has 11 residues. The CDR3 DNA sequence: TGTGCCAGCCAAACTTACAATGAGCAGTTCTTC. It is translated as CASQTYNEQFF.

The V and J genes are TRBV5-1 and TRBJ2-3; 12 bases fit TRBD2. The length of the CDR3 is 15 residues. Trimming at V came to 2 bases and at J to 6 bases, leaving 4 bases not matched to a gene. Germline V gene sequence: CDR1 SGHRS, CDR2 YFSETQ. This CDR3 is CASSFLAGGQDTQYF. The CDR3 bases are TGCGCCAGCAGCTTCCTAGCGGGGGGGCAGGATACGCAGTATTTT. The full variable domain, rest sourced from reference TRBV5-1 and TRBJ2-3, is KAGVTQTPRYLIKTRGQQVTLSCSPISGHRSVSWYQQTPGQGLQFLFEYFSETQRNKGNFPGRFSGRQFSNSRSEMNVSTLELGDSALYLCASSFLAGGQDTQYFGPGTRLTVL.

This chain uses TRBV5-1 with TRBJ1-1; 12 bases are a match to TRBD1. Germline loops: CDR1 SGHRS, CDR2 YFSETQ. The CDR3 contains 16 residues. V shed 3 bases and J 4 bases; nucleotides not matched to a gene: 7. The CDR3 sequence is CASSWGTGGLFTEAFF. Here the CDR3 DNA reads TGCGCCAGCAGCTGGGGGACAGGGGGCCTTTTCACTGAAGCTTTCTTT.

This clone was seen a few times. The chain couples TRBV20-1 to TRBJ1-2, with 9 positions matching TRBD1. The CDR3 runs 14 residues. Germline CDR1 and CDR2: DFQATT and SNEGSKA (reference sequence). With V trimmed by 3 bases and J by 5 bases, 7 bases remained unmatched. CDR3 sequence (DNA): TGCAGTGCTAGTTCCGACAGGGGGGGTTATGGCTACACCTTC. As protein: CSASSDRGGYGYTF.

The genes are TRBV25-1 and TRBJ2-2; 7 nucleotides line up with TRBD2. V dropped 0 bases and J dropped 6; count of bases not matched to a gene: 7. This CDR3 contains 16 residues. Germline CDR1 is MGHDK and CDR2 is SYGVNS. The CDR3 bases are TGTGCCAGCAGTGAATATACTGGGGGGGATTCCGGGGAGCTGTTTTTT. Its protein product is CASSEYTGGDSGELFF. Based on the CDR3 plus reference TRBV25-1 and TRBJ2-2, the full variable domain is EADIYQTPRYLVIGTGKKITLECSQTMGHDKMYWYQQDPGMELHLIHYSYGVNSTEKGDLSSESTVSRIRTEHFPLTLESARPSHTSQYLCASSEYTGGDSGELFFGEGSRLTVL.

The gene calls are TRBV7-2 and TRBJ2-5, with unresolved D. Germline V gene sequence: CDR1 SGHTA, CDR2 FQGNSA. The CDR3 totals 14 residues. Trimming took 2 bases from V and 4 from J, leaving 11 bases between them. This CDR3 is CASSLSRMGETQYF. Written as DNA, the CDR3 is TGTGCCAGCAGCTTAAGCAGGATGGGAGAGACCCAGTACTTC. The whole variable domain, remainder taken from reference TRBV7-2 and TRBJ2-5, is GAGVSQSPSNKVTEKGKDVELRCDPISGHTALYWYRQSLGQGLEFLIYFQGNSAPDKSGLPSDRFSAERTGGSVSTLTIQRTQQEDSAVYLCASSLSRMGETQYFGPGTRLLVL.

This chain links TRBV3-1 (or the pseudogene TRBV3-2) with TRBJ2-2; D is unresolved. The CDR3 spans 14 residues. Germline V gene lookup returns CDR1 LGHDT and CDR2 YNNKEL (reference sequence). Trimming left V 3 bases short and J 4 bases short, with 9 bases between. The CDR3 reads CASSQMTLTGELFF. DNA of the CDR3: TGTGCCAGCAGCCAGATGACACTCACCGGGGAGCTGTTTTTT.

The chain combines TRBV5-4 with TRBJ2-1; TRBD2 aligns across 9 bases. The CDR3 sequence is 16 residues long. Germline assignment: CDR1 SGHNT and CDR2 YYREEE (reference sequence). V shed 4 bases, J shed 2 bases, and the junction held 7 bases outside the gene matches. The CDR3 sequence is CASSPQAGGPYNEQFF. DNA for the CDR3: TGTGCCAGCAGCCCCCAAGCGGGAGGTCCCTACAATGAGCAGTTCTTC.

This clone has just one count. This chain joins TRBV4-1 and TRBJ2-3; 7 bases agree with TRBD2. Germline V CDR1 and CDR2: MGHRA, YSYEKL. The V segment lost 4 bases and the J segment 5 bases; nucleotides outside the gene matches: 12. CDR3 length: 16 residues. The CDR3 region is CASSRSGAGGGDTQYF. For the CDR3, the DNA is TGCGCCAGCAGCCGTAGTGGGGCTGGGGGGGGAGATACGCAGTATTTT.

This sequence joins TRBV29-1 and TRBJ1-2; tentative D call: TRBD1 (5 bases). The CDR3 consists of 11 residues. Trimming removed 2 bases at V and 7 bases at J, with 8 bases between. Germline lookup yields CDR1 SQVTM and CDR2 ANQGSEA. CDR3 loop: CSVETGGGYTF. In DNA form, the CDR3 reads TGCAGCGTTGAAACGGGGGGTGGCTACACCTTC.

The chain employs TRBV3-1 (or the pseudogene TRBV3-2) and TRBJ2-1, with 8 bases fitting TRBD2. This CDR3 has 17 residues. The germline CDR1 and CDR2 sequences are LGHDT and YNNKEL (reference sequence). Unmatched junction bases numbered 8, after V lost 1 base and J lost 3 bases. The CDR3 DNA sequence: TGTGCCAGCAGCCAAGGGGGATTAGCGGGACGCTACAATGAGCAGTTCTTC. Its protein product is CASSQGGLAGRYNEQFF.

This rearrangement joins TRBV19 to TRBJ2-1; 7 nucleotides align to TRBD2. Germline values: CDR1 LNHDA, CDR2 SQIVND (reference sequence). CDR3 length: 13 residues. The V segment lost 3 bases and the J segment 7 bases; nucleotides outside the gene matches: 3. The CDR3 protein is CASSMTSWNEQFF. CDR3 bases: TGTGCCAGTAGTATGACTAGCTGGAATGAGCAGTTCTTC.

This clone appeared once. J is TRBJ1-1 and V is TRBV12-3 or TRBV12-4, with 10 positions matching TRBD1. The CDR3 length is 13 residues. The V and J ends lost 5 bases and 8 bases, in that order; junction bases with no gene match: 5. CDR3: CASSTGQGGEAFF. The CDR3 bases are TGTGCCAGCAGTACCGGACAGGGGGGGGAAGCTTTCTTT.

The V call is TRBV7-2, the J call TRBJ1-1, with D tentatively TRBD1 (5 bases). Trimming removed 2 bases from V and 7 bases from J, with 23 bases in between. The CDR3 covers 17 residues. The germline gives CDR1 SGHTA, CDR2 FQGNSA. The CDR3 sequence: CASSLRPPGLPGIEAFF. Here the CDR3 DNA reads TGTGCCAGCAGCTTACGACCCCCAGGGCTCCCTGGGATTGAAGCTTTCTTT.

This clone has just one count. This chain joins TRBV9 and TRBJ2-1, with 7 bases fitting TRBD2. This CDR3 is 15 amino acids long. Germline CDR1 and CDR2: SGDLS and YYNGEE. V was clipped by 0 bases and J by 4 bases; unmatched bases: 4. The DNA for the CDR3 is TGTGCCAGCAGCGTAGTAGCGGGTTTATACAATGAGCAGTTCTTC. Its translation is CASSVVAGLYNEQFF.

The J gene is TRBJ2-7, the V gene TRBV21-1; the table gives TRBD2 as D, unverified against the DNA. TRBV21-1 is a pseudogene locus. CDR3 length: 15 amino acids. The CDR3 DNA reads TGTGCCAGCAGCAAAAGCGGAAAGGGAGGCGACGAGCAGTACTTC. As protein: CASSKSGKGGDEQYF.

The rearrangement joins TRBV2 to TRBJ2-2; weak D call: TRBD1 (5 bases). The CDR3 is 14 amino acids. The V end was cut by 7 bases, the J end by 3 bases, with 12 bases between. Germline loops: CDR1 SNHLY, CDR2 FYNNEI. Here the CDR3 DNA reads TGTGCCAGCATATCACAGGTGCACACCGGGGAGCTGTTTTTT. Amino acids: CASISQVHTGELFF. Looking up the rest from reference TRBV2 and TRBJ2-2 gives the full variable domain: EPEVTQTPSHQVTQMGQEVILRCVPISNHLYFYWYRQILGQKVEFLVSFYNNEISEKSEIFDDQFSVERPDGSNFTLKIRSTKLEDSAMYFCASISQVHTGELFFGEGSRLTVL.

The chain uses TRBV1 and TRBJ2-1; no check of the table's D call, TRBD1, against the DNA was made. TRBV1 is shown as a pseudogene. The CDR3 extends over 13 amino acids. This CDR3 reads CTSRPTGFDEQFF. The CDR3 nucleotides read TGCACCAGCAGACCCACAGGGTTTGATGAGCAGTTCTTC.

V gene TRBV2 combines with J gene TRBJ2-6, with TRBD1 matching over 8 bases. The CDR3 consists of 16 residues. The J segment lost 0 bases and the V segment lost 6 bases, leaving 4 bases of the junction unmatched. CDR1 is SNHLY and CDR2 is FYNNEI in the germline V gene. The CDR3 DNA sequence: TGTGCCAGCAGGGGGGACAGGAACTCTGGGGCCAACGTCCTGACTTTC. This gives the protein CASRGDRNSGANVLTF.